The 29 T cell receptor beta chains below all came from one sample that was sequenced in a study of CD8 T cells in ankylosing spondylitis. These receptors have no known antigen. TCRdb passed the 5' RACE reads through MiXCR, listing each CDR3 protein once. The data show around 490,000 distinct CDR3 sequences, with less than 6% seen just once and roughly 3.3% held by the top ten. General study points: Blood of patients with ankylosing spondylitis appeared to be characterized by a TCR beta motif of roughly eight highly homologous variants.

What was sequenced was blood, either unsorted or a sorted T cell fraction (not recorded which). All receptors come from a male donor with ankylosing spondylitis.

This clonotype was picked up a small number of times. The CDR3 DNA follows: TGTGCCAGCACCCCCGGGACTAGCTCCTACAATGAGCAGTTCTTC. Encoded protein: CASTPGTSSYNEQFF. This sequence joins TRBV7-8 and TRBJ2-1, with 8 bases fitting TRBD2. The ends lost 7 bases at V and 0 bases at J; junction bases unmatched: 5. Germline CDR1 SGHVS, CDR2 FQNEAQ. The CDR3 runs to 15 residues. The full variable domain, its missing parts supplied by reference TRBV7-8 and TRBJ2-1, is GAGVSQSPRYKVAKRGQDVALRCDPISGHVSLFWYQQALGQGPEFLTYFQNEAQLDKSGLPSDRFFAERPEGSVSTLKIQRTQQEDSAVYLCASTPGTSSYNEQFFGPGTRLTVL.

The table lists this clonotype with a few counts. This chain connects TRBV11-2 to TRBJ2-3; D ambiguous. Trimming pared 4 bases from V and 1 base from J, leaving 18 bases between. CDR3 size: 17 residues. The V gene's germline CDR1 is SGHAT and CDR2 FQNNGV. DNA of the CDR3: TGTGCCAGCAGCTCACTTTTGGGGAATGTGGGCACAGATACGCAGTATTTT. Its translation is CASSSLLGNVGTDTQYF.

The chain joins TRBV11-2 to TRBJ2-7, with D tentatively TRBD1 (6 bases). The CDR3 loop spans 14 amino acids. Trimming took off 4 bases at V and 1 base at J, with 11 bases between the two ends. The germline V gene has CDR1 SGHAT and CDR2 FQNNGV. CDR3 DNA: TGTGCCAGCAGCTCAGGGACAAAATCCTACGAGCAGTACTTC. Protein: CASSSGTKSYEQYF.

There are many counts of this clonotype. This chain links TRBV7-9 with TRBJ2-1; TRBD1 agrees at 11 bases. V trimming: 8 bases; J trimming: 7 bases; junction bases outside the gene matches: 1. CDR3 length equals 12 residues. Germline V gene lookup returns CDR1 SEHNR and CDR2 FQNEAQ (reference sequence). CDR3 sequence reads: CASGTGGNEQFF. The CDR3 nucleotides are TGTGCCAGCGGGACAGGGGGGAATGAGCAGTTCTTC.

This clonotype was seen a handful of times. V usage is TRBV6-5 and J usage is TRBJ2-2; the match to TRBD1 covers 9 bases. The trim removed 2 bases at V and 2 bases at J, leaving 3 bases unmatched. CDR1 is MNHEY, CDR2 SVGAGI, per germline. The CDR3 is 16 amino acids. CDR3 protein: CASSYVTGGNTGELFF. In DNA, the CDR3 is TGTGCCAGCAGTTACGTGACAGGGGGTAACACCGGGGAGCTGTTTTTT.

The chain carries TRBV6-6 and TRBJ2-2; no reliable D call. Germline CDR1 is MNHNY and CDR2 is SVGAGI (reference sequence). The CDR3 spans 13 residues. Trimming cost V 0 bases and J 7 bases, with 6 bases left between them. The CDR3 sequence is CASSYSASGELFF. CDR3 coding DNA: TGTGCCAGCAGTTACTCGGCGAGCGGGGAGCTGTTTTTT.

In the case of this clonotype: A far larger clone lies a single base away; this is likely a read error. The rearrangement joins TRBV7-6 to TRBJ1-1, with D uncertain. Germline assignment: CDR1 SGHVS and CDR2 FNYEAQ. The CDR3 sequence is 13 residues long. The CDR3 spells CAISLVVNTEAFF. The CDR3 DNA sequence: TGTGCCATCAGCTTAGTAGTGAACACTGAAGCTTTCTTT.

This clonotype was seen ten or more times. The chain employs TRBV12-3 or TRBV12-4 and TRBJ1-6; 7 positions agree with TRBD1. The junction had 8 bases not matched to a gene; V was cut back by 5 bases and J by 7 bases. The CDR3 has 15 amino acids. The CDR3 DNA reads TGTGCCAGCAGTCCCCGGACAGGAGCAAATTCACCCCTCCACTTT. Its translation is CASSPRTGANSPLHF.

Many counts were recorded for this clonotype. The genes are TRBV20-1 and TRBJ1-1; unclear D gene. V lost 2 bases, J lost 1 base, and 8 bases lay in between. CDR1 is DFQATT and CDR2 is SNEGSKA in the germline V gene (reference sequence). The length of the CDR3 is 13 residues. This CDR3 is CSARSTPNTEAFF. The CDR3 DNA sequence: TGCAGTGCTAGATCGACCCCGAACACTGAAGCTTTCTTT.

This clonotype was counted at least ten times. CDR3 sequence: CASSSYVNSPLHF. For the CDR3, the DNA is TGTGCCAGCAGCTCTTATGTTAATTCACCCCTCCACTTT. The chain is built from TRBV7-3 and TRBJ1-6; D call uncertain. This CDR3 is 13 amino acids long. V was pared by 4 bases and J by 6 bases, with 7 bases between. Germline V gene data show CDR1 as SGHTA and CDR2 as FQGTGA. The full variable domain, its missing parts supplied by reference TRBV7-3 and TRBJ1-6, is GAGVSQTPSNKVTEKGKYVELRCDPISGHTALYWYRQSLGQGPEFLIYFQGTGAADDSGLPNDRFFAVRPEGSVSTLKIQRTERGDSAVYLCASSSYVNSPLHFGNGTRLTVT.

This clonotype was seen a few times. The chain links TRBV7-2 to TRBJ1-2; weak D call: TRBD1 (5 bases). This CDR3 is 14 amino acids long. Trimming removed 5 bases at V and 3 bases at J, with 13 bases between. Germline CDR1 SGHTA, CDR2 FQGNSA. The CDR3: CASSPNRRDYGYTF. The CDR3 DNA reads TGTGCCAGCAGCCCGAACAGGAGAGACTATGGCTACACCTTC.

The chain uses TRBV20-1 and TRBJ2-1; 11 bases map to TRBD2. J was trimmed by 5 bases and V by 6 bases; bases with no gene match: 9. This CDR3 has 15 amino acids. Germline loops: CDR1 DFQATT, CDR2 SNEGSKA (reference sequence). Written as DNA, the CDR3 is TGCAGTGCGGGTATAGCGGGAGGGCCCCACAATGAGCAGTTCTTC. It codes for CSAGIAGGPHNEQFF.

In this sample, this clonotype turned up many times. CDR3 nucleotides: TGCAGCGTTGCAGGACAGGACAATCAGCCCCAGCATTTT. Encoded protein: CSVAGQDNQPQHF. The chain recombines TRBV29-1 with TRBJ1-5; 7 nucleotides align to TRBD1. V trimming: 4 bases; J trimming: 3 bases; junction bases outside the gene matches: 3. The germline V gene encodes CDR1 SQVTM and CDR2 ANQGSEA. This CDR3 has 13 residues.

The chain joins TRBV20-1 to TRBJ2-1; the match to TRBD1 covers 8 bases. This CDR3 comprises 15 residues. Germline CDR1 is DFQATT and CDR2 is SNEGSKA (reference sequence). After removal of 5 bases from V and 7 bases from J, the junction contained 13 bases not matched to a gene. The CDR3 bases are TGCAGTGCTTCTCGTCAGGACAGGGCACTAAATGAGCAGTTCTTC. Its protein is CSASRQDRALNEQFF.

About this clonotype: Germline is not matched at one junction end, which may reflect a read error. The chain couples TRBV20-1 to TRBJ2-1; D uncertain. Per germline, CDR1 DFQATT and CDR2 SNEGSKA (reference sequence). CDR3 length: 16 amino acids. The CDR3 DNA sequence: TGCTGTGCGTTCTCTTTTGGGCTGAGCTCCTACAATGAGCAGTTCTTC. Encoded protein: CCAFSFGLSSYNEQFF.

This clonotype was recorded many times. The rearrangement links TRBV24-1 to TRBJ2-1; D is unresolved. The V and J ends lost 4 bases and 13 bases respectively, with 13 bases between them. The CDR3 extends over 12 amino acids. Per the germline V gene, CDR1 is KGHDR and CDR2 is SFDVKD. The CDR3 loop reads CATSDLGLRQFF. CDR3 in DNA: TGTGCCACCAGTGACTTGGGCCTTCGTCAGTTCTTC.

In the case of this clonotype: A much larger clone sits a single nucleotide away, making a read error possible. The chain's CDR3 is CASSIGAGDANTEALF. The CDR3 bases are TGCGCCAGCAGTATAGGAGCAGGGGATGCGAACACTGAAGCTCTCTTT. V is TRBV5-1 and J is TRBJ1-1; TRBD1 might be the D (6 bases). This CDR3 is built from 16 residues. The germline V gene has CDR1 SGHRS and CDR2 YFSETQ. The full variable domain, completed using reference TRBV5-1 and TRBJ1-1, is KAGVTQTPRYLIKTRGQQVTLSCSPISGHRSVSWYQQTPGQGLQFLFEYFSETQRNKGNFPGRFSGRQFSNSRSEMNVSTLELGDSALYLCASSIGAGDANTEALFGQGTRLTVV.

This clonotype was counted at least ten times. The CDR3 here is CASSLRDGANEQFF. The CDR3 nucleotides read TGTGCCAGCAGCTTAAGGGATGGGGCCAATGAGCAGTTCTTC. The chain links TRBV11-3 to TRBJ2-1, with D possibly TRBD1 on 5 matching bases. Trimming took off 2 bases at V and 6 bases at J, with 11 bases between the two ends. In germline, CDR1 is SGHNT, CDR2 YENEEA. The CDR3 consists of 14 residues.

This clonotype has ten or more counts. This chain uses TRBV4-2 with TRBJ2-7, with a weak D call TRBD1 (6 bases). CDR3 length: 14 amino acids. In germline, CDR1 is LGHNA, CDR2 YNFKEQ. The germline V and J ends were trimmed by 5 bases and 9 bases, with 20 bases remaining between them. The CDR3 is CASSGTTGVTLQYF. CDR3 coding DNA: TGTGCCAGCAGCGGAACGACAGGTGTCACCTTGCAGTACTTC.

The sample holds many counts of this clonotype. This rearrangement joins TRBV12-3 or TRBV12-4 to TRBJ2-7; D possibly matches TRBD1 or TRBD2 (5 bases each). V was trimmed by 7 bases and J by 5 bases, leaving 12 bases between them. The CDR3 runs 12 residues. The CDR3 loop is CASTLLGDEQYF. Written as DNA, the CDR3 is TGTGCCAGCACCCTCTTGGGGGACGAGCAGTACTTC.

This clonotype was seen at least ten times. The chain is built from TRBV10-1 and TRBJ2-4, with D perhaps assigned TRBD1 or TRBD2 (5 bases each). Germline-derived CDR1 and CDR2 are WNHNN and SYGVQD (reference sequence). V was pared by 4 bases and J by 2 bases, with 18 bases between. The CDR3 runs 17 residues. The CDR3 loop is CASSATGLRSTKNIQYF. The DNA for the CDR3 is TGCGCCAGCAGTGCCACGGGGCTTAGGTCCACCAAAAACATTCAGTACTTC.

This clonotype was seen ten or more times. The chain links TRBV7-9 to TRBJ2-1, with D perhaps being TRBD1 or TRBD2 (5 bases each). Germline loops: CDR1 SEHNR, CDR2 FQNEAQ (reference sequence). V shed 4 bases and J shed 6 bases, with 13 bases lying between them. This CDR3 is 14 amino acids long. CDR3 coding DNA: TGTGCCAGCAGCTCAGAGTGGGGGTCCAATGAGCAGTTCTTC. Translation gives CASSSEWGSNEQFF.

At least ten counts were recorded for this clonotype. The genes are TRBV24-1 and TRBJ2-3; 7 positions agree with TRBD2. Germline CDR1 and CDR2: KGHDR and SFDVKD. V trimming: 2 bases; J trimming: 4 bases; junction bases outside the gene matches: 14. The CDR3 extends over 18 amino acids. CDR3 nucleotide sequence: TGTGCCACCAGTGATTCCAGCCCTGTAGCGGGTGGCGCAGATACGCAGTATTTT. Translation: CATSDSSPVAGGADTQYF.

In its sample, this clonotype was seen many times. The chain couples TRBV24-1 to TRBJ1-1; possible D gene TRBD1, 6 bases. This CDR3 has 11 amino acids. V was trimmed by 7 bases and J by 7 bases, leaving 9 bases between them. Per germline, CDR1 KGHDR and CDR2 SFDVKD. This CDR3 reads CATSLDSEAFF. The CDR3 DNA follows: TGTGCCACCAGCTTGGACAGTGAAGCTTTCTTT.

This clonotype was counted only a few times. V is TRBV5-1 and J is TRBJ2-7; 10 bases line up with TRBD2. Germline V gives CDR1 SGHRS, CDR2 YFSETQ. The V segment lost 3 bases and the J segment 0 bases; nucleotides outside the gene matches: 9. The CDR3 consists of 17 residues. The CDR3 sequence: CASSSITTSGDSYEQYF. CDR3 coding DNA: TGCGCCAGCAGCTCCATTACTACTAGCGGGGACTCCTACGAGCAGTACTTC.

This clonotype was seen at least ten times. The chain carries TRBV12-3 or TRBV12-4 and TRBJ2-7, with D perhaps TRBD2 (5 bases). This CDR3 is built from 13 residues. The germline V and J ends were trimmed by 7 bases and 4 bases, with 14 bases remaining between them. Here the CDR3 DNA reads TGTGCCAGCACGGGAACGGGAAGATACGAGCAGTACTTC. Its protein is CASTGTGRYEQYF.

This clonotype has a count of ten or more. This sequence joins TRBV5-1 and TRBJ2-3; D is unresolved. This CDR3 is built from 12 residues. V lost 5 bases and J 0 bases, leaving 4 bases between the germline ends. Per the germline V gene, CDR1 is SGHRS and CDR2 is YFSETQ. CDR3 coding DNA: TGCGCCAGCAGGTCTAGCACAGATACGCAGTATTTT. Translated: CASRSSTDTQYF.

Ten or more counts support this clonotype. This CDR3 reads CASSQDSETGTYEQYF. The CDR3 region has the DNA TGCGCCAGCAGCCAAGATTCCGAGACAGGGACCTACGAGCAGTACTTC. The chain combines TRBV4-3 with TRBJ2-7; 7 nucleotides line up with TRBD1. This CDR3 has 16 amino acids. Germline loops: CDR1 LGHNA, CDR2 YSLEER. The junction had 7 bases not matched to a gene; V was cut back by 0 bases and J by 2 bases.

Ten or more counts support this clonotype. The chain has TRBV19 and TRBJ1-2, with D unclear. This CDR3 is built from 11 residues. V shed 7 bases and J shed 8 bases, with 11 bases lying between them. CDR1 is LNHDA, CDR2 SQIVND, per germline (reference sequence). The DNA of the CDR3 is TGTGCCAGTAAAGGCCGCGCGGGCTACACCTTC. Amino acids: CASKGRAGYTF.